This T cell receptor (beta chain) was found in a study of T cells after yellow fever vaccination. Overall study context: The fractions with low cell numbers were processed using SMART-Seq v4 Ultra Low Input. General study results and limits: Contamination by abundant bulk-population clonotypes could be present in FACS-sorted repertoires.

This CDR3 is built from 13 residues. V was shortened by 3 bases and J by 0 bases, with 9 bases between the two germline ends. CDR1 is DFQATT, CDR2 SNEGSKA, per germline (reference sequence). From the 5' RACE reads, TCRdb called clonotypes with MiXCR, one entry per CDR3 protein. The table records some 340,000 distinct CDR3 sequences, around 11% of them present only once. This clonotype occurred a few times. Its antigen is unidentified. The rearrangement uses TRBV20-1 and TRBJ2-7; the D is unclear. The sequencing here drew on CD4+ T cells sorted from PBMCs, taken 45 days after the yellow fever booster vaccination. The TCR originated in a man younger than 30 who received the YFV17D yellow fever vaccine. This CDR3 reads CSASLDNSYEQYF. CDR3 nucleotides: TGCAGTGCTAGTCTTGACAACTCCTACGAGCAGTACTTC.